The 12 T cell receptor beta chains below come from one sample, sequenced in a study of blood T cell repertoires in COVID-19. Assay: immunoSEQ multiplex PCR; the TCRdb copy retains only in-frame clones and omits some. The top ten clones hold about 8.3% of a sample with 200,000 to 250,000 clones, 84% of them seen once. Material for sequencing was peripheral blood. These receptors were obtained from an elderly woman with COVID-19, enrolled during active disease.

This clone appeared a single time. The chain combines TRBV20-1 with TRBJ1-5; weak D call: TRBD1 (6 bases). This CDR3 is 13 amino acids long. Germline loops: CDR1 DFQATT, CDR2 SNEGSKA (reference sequence). V lost 3 bases to trimming and J lost 3 bases, with 9 bases between them. CDR3 in amino acids: CSASQGFNQPQHF. The CDR3, as DNA: TGCAGTGCTAGTCAGGGGTTCAATCAGCCCCAGCATTTT.

This clone is deemed medium-sized. The chain links TRBV7-9 to TRBJ1-1; no reliable D call. Between the trimmed V and J ends, which lost 1 base and 1 base, there was a span of 7 bases. The CDR3 has 14 amino acids. From germline, CDR1 is SEHNR and CDR2 FQNEAQ (reference sequence). In DNA form, the CDR3 reads TGTGCCAGCAGCTTAGGGACTTCGAACACTGAAGCTTTCTTT. It is translated as CASSLGTSNTEAFF.

Points on this clone: This sample also contains other DNA sequences that code for the same CDR3. V usage is TRBV3-1 (or the pseudogene TRBV3-2) and J usage is TRBJ1-1; D is ambiguous. Germline-derived CDR1 and CDR2 are LGHDT and YNNKEL (reference sequence). This CDR3 comprises 14 residues. Trimming shortened V by 3 bases and J by 0 bases, and 8 bases separated the two germline ends. CDR3 nucleotides: TGTGCCAGCAGCCAGGCCGGGGTGAACACTGAAGCTTTCTTT. It specifies CASSQAGVNTEAFF.

The chain has TRBV6-1 and TRBJ1-5; the D is unclear. This CDR3 region has 16 residues. V lost 2 bases and J lost 6, with 17 bases in between. Germline CDR1 and CDR2: MNHNS and SASEGT. CDR3 DNA sequence: TGTGCCAGCAGTGAATTGGGAGGGTACCCGGGTCAGCCCCAGCATTTT. Its protein is CASSELGGYPGQPQHF.

The chain joins TRBV5-5 to TRBJ2-5; D is perhaps TRBD2 (6 bases). Germline V lookup: CDR1 SGHKS, CDR2 YYEKEE (reference sequence). CDR3 size: 15 residues. The V and J ends lost 0 bases and 7 bases respectively, with 16 bases between them. The CDR3 reads CASSLGGDSLGTQYF. For the CDR3, the DNA is TGTGCCAGCAGCTTGGGGGGGGACTCCCTAGGGACCCAGTACTTC.

V usage is TRBV9 and J usage is TRBJ1-2; maybe TRBD1 (5 bases). The CDR3 totals 12 residues. Trimming pared 2 bases from V and 8 bases from J, leaving 10 bases between. The germline CDR1 and CDR2 sequences are SGDLS and YYNGEE. CDR3 nucleotide sequence: TGTGCCAGCAGCGTGGGGCCTGGCGGCTACACCTTC. Protein product: CASSVGPGGYTF.

V usage is TRBV3-1 (or the pseudogene TRBV3-2) and J usage is TRBJ2-2; D remains ambiguous. CDR1 and CDR2 from the germline V gene are LGHDT and YNNKEL (reference sequence). This CDR3 region has 12 residues. With 2 bases removed from V and 5 bases from J, the gap between germline ends came to 3 bases. CDR3 coding DNA: TGTGCCAGCAGCCAACTTACCGGGGAGCTGTTTTTT. Translating gives CASSQLTGELFF.

The chain carries TRBV7-3 and TRBJ2-7, with D possibly matching TRBD1 (6 bases). The CDR3 runs to 13 residues. Germline V lookup: CDR1 SGHTA, CDR2 FQGTGA. Between the trimmed V and J ends, which lost 1 base and 12 bases, there was a span of 16 bases. CDR3 amino acids: CASSLSAGQPRYF. The DNA for the CDR3 is TGTGCCAGCAGCTTAAGCGCTGGACAGCCCCGGTACTTC.

This clone was seen a few times. The chain combines TRBV19 with TRBJ2-2; D unresolved. Deletions cut 6 bases from V and 3 bases from J, with 11 bases between. The germline V gene has CDR1 LNHDA and CDR2 SQIVND (reference sequence). CDR3 length: 14 amino acids. CDR3 sequence: CASSHRRDTGELFF. In DNA form, the CDR3 reads TGTGCCAGTAGCCATCGCCGGGACACCGGGGAGCTGTTTTTT. The variable domain in full, with the rest retrieved from reference TRBV19 and TRBJ2-2, is DGGITQSPKYLFRKEGQNVTLSCEQNLNHDAMYWYRQDPGQGLRLIYYSQIVNDFQKGDIAEGYSVSREKKESFPLTVTSAQKNPTAFYLCASSHRRDTGELFFGEGSRLTVL.

The rearrangement uses TRBV19 and TRBJ1-4, with 7 bases that match TRBD1. Germline V gene sequence: CDR1 LNHDA, CDR2 SQIVND (reference sequence). Losses at the gene ends were 6 bases for V and 8 bases for J; bases not matched to a gene: 6. CDR3 length equals 13 residues. The DNA of the CDR3 is TGTGCCAGTAGGGGGACAGCGGACGAAAAACTGTTTTTT. Its translation: CASRGTADEKLFF. Combining the CDR3 with reference TRBV19 and TRBJ1-4 gives the whole variable domain DGGITQSPKYLFRKEGQNVTLSCEQNLNHDAMYWYRQDPGQGLRLIYYSQIVNDFQKGDIAEGYSVSREKKESFPLTVTSAQKNPTAFYLCASRGTADEKLFFGSGTQLSVL.

This clone was counted a single time. J is TRBJ2-1 and V is TRBV27; 12 nucleotides agree with TRBD2. The CDR3 runs 15 residues. V shed 7 bases, J shed 4 bases, and the junction held 5 bases outside the gene matches. Germline values: CDR1 MNHEY, CDR2 SMNVEV (reference sequence). In DNA, the CDR3 is TGTGCCAGCACCCGAACTAGCGGGGGGTACAATGAGCAGTTCTTC. It is translated as CASTRTSGGYNEQFF.

The chain couples TRBV4-1 to TRBJ2-7, with D perhaps TRBD1 (6 bases). The V end lost 6 bases, the J end lost 2 bases, and 14 bases lay between the germline ends. The CDR3 totals 14 residues. The germline gives CDR1 MGHRA, CDR2 YSYEKL. CDR3 DNA: TGCGCCAGCAGACCACGAGGGGGAACCTACGAGCAGTACTTC. It encodes CASRPRGGTYEQYF.